Below, one T cell receptor beta chain is given with its context. This sample is part of a study of Ad26.COV2.S vaccination and SARS-CoV-2 variants. Per germline, CDR1 LNHDA and CDR2 SQIVND (reference sequence). V trimming: 3 bases; J trimming: 1 base; junction bases outside the gene matches: 7. The CDR3 spans 17 residues. Noted treatment: around 19 received Ad26.COV2.S at low or high dose, single or two shots; a few received placebo; per-sample allocation not given. The samples were gathered on day 63 after the first injection of vaccine or placebo. The repertoire was sequenced with immunoSEQ multiplex PCR; TCRdb's copy has only in-frame clones and lacks some. The data show under 250,000 clones, with around 88% seen just once and 2.9% held by the top ten.

The gene calls are TRBV19 and TRBJ2-4, with 9 bases lining up with TRBD1. This TCR derives from a person aged 18-65 years who received the Ad26.COV2.S COVID-19 vaccine or a placebo. The starting material was peripheral blood, obtained in a trial of Ad26.COV2.S vaccine versus placebo. As DNA, the CDR3 is TGTGCCAGTAGTATTGTGGGGACAGGGAATGCCAAAAACATTCAGTACTTC. It codes for CASSIVGTGNAKNIQYF.